This T cell receptor (beta chain) was recovered during a study of spatial heterogeneity in lung cancer. The wider study: Consistent detection of more beta-chain than alpha-chain sequences was observed. The mean occurrence of each unique TCR and UMI combination in raw reads exceeded nine.

All TCR cDNA molecules were individually tagged with a unique molecular identifier. TCRdb used MiXCR to reprocess the 5' RACE reads, holding one entry per CDR3 protein. This sample has about 21,000 distinct CDR3 sequences, with roughly 4.5% found just once. Time point of the sample: sample taken at primary tumor resection. The donors were 70 or so patients with non-small cell lung cancer that was early-stage and untreated. This clonotype has a count of ten or more. The germline V gene encodes CDR1 SGHRS and CDR2 YFSETQ. This CDR3 contains 17 residues. The V end lost 0 bases, the J end lost 0 bases, and 15 bases lay between the germline ends.

The TCR comes from a male donor with early-stage non-small cell lung cancer. The sequenced sample was PBMCs, obtained at surgery. The V and J genes are TRBV5-1 and TRBJ1-1; D gene unclear. CDR3 DNA: TGCGCCAGCAGCTTGGGGCAGACAAGCTTTATGAACACTGAAGCTTTCTTT. Translating gives CASSLGQTSFMNTEAFF.